One T cell receptor beta chain is described in this entry. As yet, its antigen is unknown. The same CDR3 also results from other DNA sequences found in this sample. Primers: 60 Vbeta forward and 13 Jbeta reverse. Only in-frame clones appear in the TCRdb table, and some are missing; sequencing was by immunoSEQ multiplex PCR. The top ten clones hold approximately 2.2% of a sample with 150,000 to 200,000 clones, 70% to 80% of them seen once. This entry belongs to a study of cytomegalovirus exposure and HLA in healthy donors. General study findings and limits: The study found most TCR sequences rare, yet found some public TCRs in many donors. For most TCR beta V segments, an earlier analysis put the productive rate at about 87% or about 30% of the time. TCR beta chain V- and J-gene trimming was linked, in a later analysis, to a missense variant in DCLRE1C.

Source material: PBMCs. The clonotype was recovered from a woman aged 25 to 39 in good health and CMV-seropositive.

The CDR3, as DNA: TGTGCCAGCAGCTCTAACTCTGGGGCCAACGTCCTGACTTTC. It specifies CASSSNSGANVLTF. The V and J genes are TRBV13 and TRBJ2-6; D unclear. Germline loops: CDR1 PRHDT, CDR2 FYEKMQ (reference sequence). The CDR3 sequence is 14 residues long. V lost 4 bases to trimming and J lost 0 bases, with 4 bases between them.